This TCR beta chain was recovered during a study of blood T cell repertoires in COVID-19. Study as a whole: Sites in the United States, Italy and Spain provided acute and convalescent COVID-19 samples.

Under the authors' procedure: Using reference gene primer amplification, nucleated cell counts were estimated. Assay: immunoSEQ multiplex PCR; the TCRdb copy retains only in-frame clones and omits some. V, J and clone size are taken as reported in that table, and D and trimming were inferred from the DNA itself. The table has 120,000 or so clones, about four fifths seen once. CDR3 length: 17 amino acids. Germline trimming cut 2 bases from V and 2 bases from J; bases unmatched to any gene: 9. The germline V gene has CDR1 KGHSH and CDR2 LQKENI. This receptor was identified in a woman aged 25 to 45 who had recovered from COVID-19. What was sequenced was peripheral blood. The chain combines TRBV18 with TRBJ2-4, with 7 positions matching TRBD2. In nucleotides, the CDR3 is TGTGCCAGCTCACCATTGGGGAGGGCAGTGACCAAAAACATTCAGTACTTC. Translation gives CASSPLGRAVTKNIQYF.